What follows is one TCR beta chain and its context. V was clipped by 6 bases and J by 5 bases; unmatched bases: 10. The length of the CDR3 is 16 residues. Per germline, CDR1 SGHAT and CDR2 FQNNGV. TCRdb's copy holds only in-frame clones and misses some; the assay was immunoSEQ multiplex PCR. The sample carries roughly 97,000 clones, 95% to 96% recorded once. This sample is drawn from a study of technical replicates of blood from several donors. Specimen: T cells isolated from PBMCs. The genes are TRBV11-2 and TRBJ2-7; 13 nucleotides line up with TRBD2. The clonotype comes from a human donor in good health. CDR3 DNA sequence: TGTGCCAGCAGGCCCCCGGGACTAGCGGGATTCCACGAGCAGTACTTC. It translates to CASRPPGLAGFHEQYF.